This TCR beta chain appears in the sequencing data of a study of a mutant IDH1 vaccine in newly diagnosed glioma. Using immunoSEQ multiplex PCR, the repertoire was profiled, and TCRdb retains in-frame clones only, with some absent. The table has around 30,000 clones, about 86% seen once. In the case of this clone: Its antigen is not known.

The ends were cut back, 4 bases at V and 3 bases at J, with 9 bases in the middle. This CDR3 has 13 amino acids. Germline CDR1 reads LGHNA; CDR2 reads YNFKEQ. Specified time point: week 47, end of study. A 20-mer mutant IDH1 peptide at 300 ug was injected subcutaneously with topical imiquimod. The rearrangement joins TRBV4-2 to TRBJ1-1; D not resolved. The receptor was derived from a woman in her 30s with glioma. The sequences come from PBMCs, collected from a glioma patient whose treatment included an IDH1 peptide vaccine. The chain's CDR3 is CASSRGGYTEAFF. The CDR3, as DNA: TGTGCCAGCAGCCGGGGAGGCTACACTGAAGCTTTCTTT.